The 22 T cell receptor beta chains given below trace back to one sample, sequenced in a study of T cell repertoires in cytomegalovirus infection. TCRdb processed the reads anew with MiXCR; each CDR3 protein has one entry. Of about 310,000 distinct CDR3 sequences in the sample, just under 25% were seen once. Their recognized antigens are unknown. The sample was cultured PBMCs, taken from culture after CMV antigen stimulation. Every receptor here comes from a human donor in good health (CMV status not recorded). Some clones in this sample may be carry-over from other donors' samples.

This clonotype was picked up many times. The chain links TRBV12-3 or TRBV12-4 to TRBJ2-2; D is unresolved. The CDR3 consists of 14 residues. Trimming took off 3 bases at V and 0 bases at J, with 5 bases between the two ends. The CDR3 nucleotides are TGTGCCAGCAGTTTGGGAACGAACACCGGGGAGCTGTTTTTT. Translated: CASSLGTNTGELFF.

This clonotype was detected many times. This chain uses TRBV20-1 with TRBJ2-2; 7 nucleotides match TRBD2. Germline CDR1 is DFQATT and CDR2 is SNEGSKA (reference sequence). This CDR3 has 17 amino acids. V lost 3 bases to trimming and J lost 0 bases; unmatched junction nucleotides: 10. CDR3 coding DNA: TGCAGTGCTAGGGACTTACTAGCGTTCGCGAACACCGGGGAGCTGTTTTTT. This codes for CSARDLLAFANTGELFF.

This clonotype was detected only a few times. The J gene is TRBJ1-1, the V gene TRBV12-3 or TRBV12-4, with TRBD1 matching 9 bases. After removal of 3 bases from V and 3 bases from J, the junction contained 2 bases not matched to a gene. This CDR3 is 14 amino acids long. The CDR3 DNA follows: TGTGCCAGCAGTTTGGGGACAGGGTACACTGAAGCTTTCTTT. Translation: CASSLGTGYTEAFF.

This clonotype was counted between two and nine times. V is TRBV7-6 and J is TRBJ2-5; D is undetermined. V lost 5 bases, J lost 5 bases, and 12 bases lay in between. This CDR3 has 13 amino acids. CDR1 and CDR2 (germline): SGHVS, FNYEAQ. In DNA form, the CDR3 reads TGTGCCAGCAGCCAAGCGTTACGGGAGACCCAGTACTTC. Its protein is CASSQALRETQYF.

The V and J genes are TRBV7-9 and TRBJ1-4; D gene uncertain. Trimming left V 4 bases short and J 6 bases short, with 12 bases between. Per the germline V gene, CDR1 is SEHNR and CDR2 is FQNEAQ (reference sequence). CDR3 length equals 14 residues. CDR3 loop: CASSSEAVYEKLFF. In DNA, the CDR3 is TGTGCCAGCAGCTCCGAAGCCGTTTATGAAAAACTGTTTTTT.

The V and J genes are TRBV29-1 and TRBJ2-3; 10 positions agree with TRBD2. Germline V lookup: CDR1 SQVTM, CDR2 ANQGSEA. The CDR3 is 14 amino acids. Trimming took 7 bases from V and 5 from J; bases not matched to a gene: 9. The CDR3 spells CSGFSGRSIDTQYF. The DNA for the CDR3 is TGCAGCGGTTTTAGCGGGAGGAGTATAGATACGCAGTATTTT.

A note on this clonotype: Sequence at one end of the junction differs from germline and may be a read error. The V and J genes are TRBV4-1 and TRBJ2-3, with 10 nucleotides matching TRBD2. CDR3 length: 15 amino acids. Germline V lookup: CDR1 MGHRA, CDR2 YSYEKL. The CDR3 sequence: CASSQDRGLAYTQYF. CDR3 DNA: TGTGCCAGCAGCCAAGATAGGGGACTAGCGTATACGCAGTATTTT.

The rearrangement joins TRBV6-2 or TRBV6-3 to TRBJ2-7; TRBD1 aligns across 9 bases. Germline assignment: CDR1 MNHEY and CDR2 SVGEGT. V was pared by 0 bases and J by 8 bases, with 5 bases of the junction left unmatched. The CDR3 loop spans 14 amino acids. CDR3 amino acids: CASSYSGQGRQQYF. The CDR3, as DNA: TGTGCCAGCAGTTACTCGGGACAGGGAAGGCAGCAGTACTTC.

The J gene is TRBJ1-5, the V gene TRBV30, with D possibly matching TRBD1 (6 bases). The CDR3 has 15 amino acids. CDR1 is GTSNPN and CDR2 is SVGIG in the germline V gene (reference sequence). V was clipped by 3 bases and J by 3 bases, with 15 bases between them. The CDR3 sequence is CAWSSGEGFNQPQHF. In DNA form, the CDR3 reads TGTGCCTGGAGCTCAGGGGAGGGCTTCAATCAGCCCCAGCATTTT.

V gene TRBV20-1 combines with J gene TRBJ2-5; 10 bases are a match to TRBD2. V was clipped by 3 bases and J by 4 bases; unmatched bases: 17. Germline V gives CDR1 DFQATT, CDR2 SNEGSKA (reference sequence). This CDR3 is built from 18 residues. The CDR3 DNA follows: TGCAGTGCTAGGGTCCCGAGAAGAGCGGGGGGGCCCCGAGAGACCCAGTACTTC. Amino acid sequence: CSARVPRRAGGPRETQYF.

The V gene is TRBV4-3, the J gene TRBJ1-5; D remains unclear. The CDR3 spans 15 residues. Germline values: CDR1 LGHNA, CDR2 YSLEER. V gave up 0 bases and J gave up 0 bases, with 6 bases separating them. CDR3 sequence (DNA): TGCGCCAGCAGCCAAGATCAGTATAGCAATCAGCCCCAGCATTTT. It codes for CASSQDQYSNQPQHF.

This chain connects TRBV12-3 or TRBV12-4 to TRBJ1-1, with D uncertain. This CDR3 is built from 14 residues. Deletions cut 7 bases from V and 9 bases from J, with 21 bases between. The CDR3 region is CASNHQMGRAQAFF. Here the CDR3 DNA reads TGTGCCAGCAACCACCAAATGGGGAGGGCTCAAGCTTTCTTT.

This chain connects TRBV4-1 to TRBJ1-1; D gene unclear. V lost 4 bases to trimming and J lost 2 bases, with 11 bases between them. Germline assignment: CDR1 MGHRA and CDR2 YSYEKL. This CDR3 contains 14 residues. The CDR3 nucleotides are TGCGCCAGCAGCCCCTTACAGAGTAACACTGAAGCTTTCTTT. Translated, it gives CASSPLQSNTEAFF.

V gene TRBV20-1 combines with J gene TRBJ1-5; TRBD1 matches 7 bases. Trimming cost V 4 bases and J 5 bases; bases outside gene matches: 11. Germline assignment: CDR1 DFQATT and CDR2 SNEGSKA (reference sequence). There are 15 residues in the CDR3. The CDR3 region has the DNA TGCAGTGCTACCCTACAGGGGTTAGAGGATCAGCCCCAGCATTTT. Amino acid sequence: CSATLQGLEDQPQHF.

This clonotype was picked up many times. The rearrangement links TRBV4-3 to TRBJ2-7; TRBD1 is a possible D gene (5 bases). Germline V gives CDR1 LGHNA, CDR2 YSLEER. CDR3 length: 15 amino acids. The V end lost 0 bases, the J end lost 3 bases, and 12 bases lay between the germline ends. The CDR3 loop reads CASSQEGAGRYEQYF. As DNA, the CDR3 is TGCGCCAGCAGCCAAGAAGGAGCAGGGCGCTACGAGCAGTACTTC.

V gene TRBV2 combines with J gene TRBJ2-4; TRBD1 agrees at 8 bases. The CDR3 covers 13 residues. Germline V CDR1 and CDR2: SNHLY, FYNNEI. The trim removed 3 bases at V and 6 bases at J, leaving 1 base unmatched. The CDR3 nucleotides read TGTGCCAGCAGTGAGACAGGGGTAAACATTCAGTACTTC. Its protein product is CASSETGVNIQYF.

This clonotype was seen many times. Sequence at one end of the junction differs from germline and may be a read error. The genes are TRBV12-5 and TRBJ2-1; 11 bases are a match to TRBD1. Per germline, CDR1 LGHNT and CDR2 FRNRAP. This CDR3 region has 15 residues. The DNA for the CDR3 is TGTGCTAGTGGATTGGGACAGGGGGACAACAATGAGCAGTTCTTC. Protein product: CASGLGQGDNNEQFF.

This clonotype was observed a few times. The CDR3 DNA reads as TGTGCCAGCAGCTTAGGGGGTCAGCCCCAGCATTTT. Its translation: CASSLGGQPQHF. The V and J genes are TRBV7-2 and TRBJ1-5, with D unresolved. CDR3 length equals 12 residues. The germline V gene has CDR1 SGHTA and CDR2 FQGNSA. Deletions cut 1 base from V and 6 bases from J, with 4 bases between.

Only a few counts were recorded for this clonotype. The J gene is TRBJ1-5, the V gene TRBV28, with D maybe TRBD1 (5 bases). V was trimmed by 4 bases and J by 6 bases, leaving 22 bases between them. The CDR3 is 17 amino acids. Germline V lookup: CDR1 MDHEN, CDR2 SYDVKM. This CDR3 is CASSSQPGTQTAQPQHF. CDR3 coding DNA: TGTGCCAGCAGTTCTCAGCCGGGGACCCAAACCGCTCAGCCCCAGCATTTT.

This clonotype turned up a few times. The J gene is TRBJ1-2, the V gene TRBV6-5, with no clear D. Germline V CDR1 and CDR2: MNHEY, SVGAGI. This CDR3 is 17 amino acids long. Trimming pared 6 bases from V and 0 bases from J, leaving 20 bases between. CDR3 amino acids: CASRTGRTTRPNYGYTF. The CDR3 region has the DNA TGTGCCAGCAGAACCGGACGGACTACCCGACCTAACTATGGCTACACCTTC.

This clonotype was detected a few times. This chain connects TRBV6-5 to TRBJ1-1; a possible D gene is TRBD1 (5 bases). This CDR3 has 13 residues. V was shortened by 5 bases and J by 8 bases, with 15 bases between the two germline ends. Germline V gene sequence: CDR1 MNHEY, CDR2 SVGAGI. In DNA form, the CDR3 reads TGTGCCAGCAGTCCGGGGGGATCAGGCGAAGCTTTCTTT. This sequence encodes CASSPGGSGEAFF.

The sample holds many counts of this clonotype. The chain links TRBV13 to TRBJ2-2; D remains unclear. The CDR3 is 16 amino acids. Trimming pared 5 bases from V and 2 bases from J, leaving 15 bases between. Germline values: CDR1 PRHDT, CDR2 FYEKMQ (reference sequence). The CDR3 spells CASSLSFLSNTGELFF. The CDR3 DNA reads TGTGCCAGCAGCCTCTCTTTTTTAAGTAACACCGGGGAGCTGTTTTTT.